The rows below give T cell receptor beta chains drawn from one sample of a study of shared clonotypes between healthy human individuals. The repertoire was sequenced with immunoSEQ multiplex PCR; TCRdb's copy has only in-frame clones and lacks some. The data show 2,500,000 or so clones, 85% to 95% seen once. Sequencing was carried out using naive CD4+ T cells from PBMCs. Every receptor here comes from a man aged 18 to 35 in good health. Some clones in this sample may be carry-over from other donors' samples. The CDR3 runs from the conserved cysteine through the conserved F or W. The D gene is left open where the match is weak. Clone size, where shown, is once, few, many, or a class for clones that have expanded.

>TRBJ2-2|TRBD2|.|TRBV2
TGTGCCAGCAACCAGCGGGAGGTGGGCACCGGGGAGCTGTTTTTT
CASNQREVGTGELFF
>TRBJ2-1|TRBD2|.|TRBV28
TGTGCCAGCAGCCGCGGTCGGGGACTAGCGGAAGATGAGCAGTTCTTC
CASSRGRGLAEDEQFF
>TRBJ2-2|.|.|TRBV29-1
TGCAGCGTGCTGACAGATAACACCGGGGAGCTGTTTTTT
CSVLTDNTGELFF
>TRBJ2-7|.|once|TRBV12-2
TGTGCAAGTCTCGTGATCCCTCCTGGGAGGTCCTTATCCTACGAGCAGTACTTC
CASLVIPPGRSLSYEQYF
>TRBJ1-1|.|.|TRBV11-1
TGTGCCAGCAGCTCTCAAGGGGGTGGGACTGAAGCTTTCTTT
CASSSQGGGTEAFF
>TRBJ2-2|.|.|TRBV7-9
TGTGCCAGCGGCGGGACCACCGGGGAGCTGTTTTTT
CASGGTTGELFF
>TRBJ1-1|.|.|TRBV7-3
TGTGCCAGCAGCCCGGGGGGGAATTCTGAAGCTTTCTTT
CASSPGGNSEAFF
>TRBJ2-1|.|.|TRBV28
TGTGCCAGCAGTTTTGAGAGCGGCACTATAGACAATGAGCAGTTCTTC
CASSFESGTIDNEQFF
>TRBJ2-1|TRBD1|.|TRBV2
TGTGCCAGCAGTGAAGCCCAATGGACAGGGTGGAAGGATGAGCAGTTCTTC
CASSEAQWTGWKDEQFF
>TRBJ1-5|.|.|TRBV19
TGTGCCAGTAGTATTAGCAATCAGCCCCAGCATTTT
CASSISNQPQHF
>TRBJ2-3|.|.|TRBV9
TGTGCCAGCGGGATGGGGAGTGGCGTGGATACGCAGTATTTT
CASGMGSGVDTQYF
>TRBJ1-4|TRBD1|.|TRBV28
TGTGCCAGCAGAAGACAGGGCCCAACTAATGAAAAACTGTTTTTT
CASRRQGPTNEKLFF
>TRBJ2-5|TRBD1|.|TRBV6-1
TGTGCCAGCGGCCTGGACAGGGTTGTTGAGACCCAGTACTTC
CASGLDRVVETQYF
>TRBJ1-4|.|few|TRBV30
TGTGCCTGGAGTGTACGTGGGGCACATAATGAAAAACTGTTTTTT
CAWSVRGAHNEKLFF
>TRBJ2-1|TRBD1|once|TRBV7-3
TGTGCCAGCAGCGCCAGACAGGGGCCTTCCTACAATGAGCAGTTCTTC
CASSARQGPSYNEQFF
>TRBJ2-5|.|.|TRBV5-1
TGCGCCAGCCGAATGGGTGGCGGAGACGTAGAGACCCAGTACTTC
CASRMGGGDVETQYF
>TRBJ1-1|.|few|TRBV19
TGTGCCACCTCCGGAAGGATGAACACTGAAGCTTTCTTT
CATSGRMNTEAFF
>TRBJ2-3|.|.|TRBV11-3
TGTGCCAGCAGCTTAGGGGTCGCAGATACGCAGTATTTT
CASSLGVADTQYF
>TRBJ2-3|.|.|TRBV2
TGTGCCAGCACCCGAAGACGGGGGCGTTGGACAGATACGCAGTATTTT
CASTRRRGRWTDTQYF
>TRBJ1-3|.|.|TRBV4-3
TGCGCCAGCAGCCAACTCCCCGGGGGACTCAACTCTGGAAACACCATATATTTT
CASSQLPGGLNSGNTIYF
>TRBJ2-7|TRBD1|.|TRBV10-3
TGTGCCATCAGTGGGCGGACAGGGACCTACGAGCAGTACTTC
CAISGRTGTYEQYF
>TRBJ2-5|.|.|TRBV20-1
TGCAGTGCCCCCTGGCCGGAGGCCCAGTACTTC
CSAPWPEAQYF
>TRBJ2-2|TRBD2|.|TRBV19
TGTGCCAGTAGTAGGGGACTAGCTGGCACCGGGGAGCTGTTTTTT
CASSRGLAGTGELFF
>TRBJ2-1|TRBD1|.|TRBV4-3
TGCGCCAGCAGCCAAGCCACCCCGGGACAGGGGTCTGAAGAGCAGTTCTTC
CASSQATPGQGSEEQFF
>TRBJ2-1|.|once|TRBV19
TGTGCCAGTAAGGGGGGGAGCAAGTTCTTC
CASKGGSKFF
>TRBJ1-2|.|.|TRBV6-1
TGTGCCAGCGAAAAAGGGGGTCCGTACGGCTACACCTTC
CASEKGGPYGYTF
>TRBJ2-2|TRBD1|.|TRBV9
TGTGCCAGCAGCTCCCAAGTCCAGGGGGCCTGGACCGGGGAGCTGTTTTTT
CASSSQVQGAWTGELFF
>TRBJ1-2|.|few|TRBV4-2
TGTGCCAGCAGCCAAGACAGGGCGTACTATGGCTACACCTTC
CASSQDRAYYGYTF
>TRBJ2-3|.|once|TRBV5-1
TGCGCCAGCAGCTTATACATTAGCGGATCCACAGATACGCAGTATTTT
CASSLYISGSTDTQYF
>TRBJ2-3|.|.|TRBV7-3
TGTGCCAGCAGCCCCCAGGGAGGCTCAGATACGCAGTATTTT
CASSPQGGSDTQYF
>TRBJ2-2|.|.|TRBV5-1
TGCGCCAGCAGGCCCAGGGTAGGGGACACCGGGGAGCTGTTTTTT
CASRPRVGDTGELFF
>TRBJ2-2|TRBD2|.|TRBV4-2
TGTGCCAGCAGCCAAGATCTGTCTGGCGGGAGTCTGAACACCGGGGAGCTGTTTTTT
CASSQDLSGGSLNTGELFF
>TRBJ2-7|TRBD2|.|TRBV5-1
TGCGCCAGCAGCCCGCTAGCGGGAGGGCCCGACGAGCAGTACTTC
CASSPLAGGPDEQYF
>TRBJ1-5|TRBD1|.|TRBV6-1
TGTGCCAGCAGTGAAACAGGGGCGTTAGGCAATCAGCCCCAGCATTTT
CASSETGALGNQPQHF
>TRBJ2-2|TRBD2|.|TRBV4-2
TGTGCCAGCAGCAAACAAAGGACTAGCGGGGCCGGGGAGCTGTTTTTT
CASSKQRTSGAGELFF
>TRBJ2-1|TRBD1|.|TRBV7-3
TGTGCCAGCAGCTTAGCTACAGGGGTGAATGAGCAGTTCTTC
CASSLATGVNEQFF
>TRBJ1-4|.|.|TRBV15
TGTGCCACCAGCAGAGGTTCCCAAGGAGAAAAACTGTTTTTT
CATSRGSQGEKLFF
>TRBJ2-7|TRBD1|.|TRBV29-1
TGCAGCGGTCTAGATACCGGGACAGGTGATTACGAGCAGTACTTC
CSGLDTGTGDYEQYF
>TRBJ2-1|.|.|TRBV5-1
TGCGCCAGCAGCTTTAGATTAAGCTCCTACAATGAGCAGTTCTTC
CASSFRLSSYNEQFF
>TRBJ2-7|.|.|TRBV6-5
TGTGCCAGCAGTAAAGTAAAGGACCCTGCCTACGAGCAGTACTTC
CASSKVKDPAYEQYF
>TRBJ1-2|.|.|TRBV7-8
TGTGCCACCTCGCTTACTCCTAGACTCCTGACCTATGGCTACACCTTC
CATSLTPRLLTYGYTF
>TRBJ2-3|TRBD2|.|TRBV7-2
TGTGCCAGCAGCTTAAGTATAGCGGGGACTTGGGATACGCAGTATTTT
CASSLSIAGTWDTQYF
>TRBJ1-2|.|.|TRBV28
TGTGCCAGCAGCCAGGGTATAGCTAACTATGGCTACACCTTC
CASSQGIANYGYTF
>TRBJ1-1|.|once|TRBV10-3
TGTGCCACTTCAGGGTCCGTTTCGAACACTGAAGCTTTCTTT
CATSGSVSNTEAFF
>TRBJ2-1|TRBD2|.|TRBV29-1
TGCAGCGTTGGCGGGAGTCCGTACAATGAGCAGTTCTTC
CSVGGSPYNEQFF
>TRBJ1-1|.|.|TRBV18
TGTGCCAGCTCCGTGGCGGGGGGGCTCTCTGAAGCTTTCTTT
CASSVAGGLSEAFF
>TRBJ2-7|TRBD1|once|TRBV7-2
TGTGCCAGCAGCACTCGGACAGGTCAGTCGGTCTACGAGCAGTACTTC
CASSTRTGQSVYEQYF
>TRBJ1-3|.|.|TRBV18
TGTGCCAGCATTGGGGTGGACAGAATAAACACCATATATTTT
CASIGVDRINTIYF
>TRBJ2-3|TRBD2|.|TRBV5-4
TGTGCCAGCAGCACGGGACTAGCGGGAGGCACAGATACGCAGTATTTT
CASSTGLAGGTDTQYF
>TRBJ2-3|TRBD2|.|TRBV5-5
TGTGCCAGCAGCGCGGTATTAGCGGGAGCTACGCAGTATTTT
CASSAVLAGATQYF
>TRBJ2-5|.|.|TRBV2
TGTGCCAGCAGTGACCGTGGGAAGATTCAAGAGACCCAGTACTTC
CASSDRGKIQETQYF
>TRBJ2-2|.|.|TRBV7-3
TGTGCCAGCAGCTTACGGATGGGGACCGGGGAGCTGTTTTTT
CASSLRMGTGELFF
>TRBJ1-2|.|.|TRBV11-2
TGTGCCAGCAGCCCCAATGGCGGGGTTGGCTACACCTTC
CASSPNGGVGYTF
>TRBJ2-1|TRBD2|.|TRBV10-3
TGTGCCATCAGTCCGGGTGCGGGAGTATCCCCCTGGGTTCTCTTC
CAISPGAGVSPWVLF
>TRBJ2-3|.|.|TRBV27
TGTGCCAGCAGACAGACAAGGCGCACAGATACGCAGTATTTT
CASRQTRRTDTQYF